The source of this T cell receptor (beta chain) is a study of tumour-infiltrating T cells in Burkitt lymphoma. For the study at large: Survival, overall and progression-free, tracked with productive clonality.

V shed 3 bases and J shed 3 bases, with 12 bases lying between them. CDR3 length: 15 residues. Germline V gives CDR1 MNHNS, CDR2 SASEGT. This clone has only a few counts. Here immunoSEQ multiplex PCR was the method, and the copy in TCRdb shows in-frame clones only, minus some. Found here are 5,000 to 6,500 clones, 16% of them singletons; the top ten hold 14%. The TCR sequence derives from a human donor with diffuse large B-cell lymphoma. The chain links TRBV6-1 to TRBJ2-1; D uncertain. The sequenced sample was tumor tissue. This CDR3 reads CASSEEGSSYNEQFF. Written as DNA, the CDR3 is TGTGCCAGCAGTGAGGAAGGGTCCAGCTACAATGAGCAGTTCTTC.